This entry lists 17 T cell receptor beta chains sequenced from one sample in a study of cytomegalovirus exposure and HLA in healthy donors. PCR employed 60 Vbeta and 13 Jbeta primers. Some clones are missing from TCRdb's copy, which holds only in-frame ones; the method was immunoSEQ multiplex PCR. Its table lists some 89,000 clones. The sequencing sample was made of PBMCs. These receptors were obtained from a woman aged 30 to 39 in good health and CMV-seronegative.

As DNA, the CDR3 is TGTGCCAGCAGCCCTAGGGACAGGGGGCGAATAGATACGCAGTATTTT. It codes for CASSPRDRGRIDTQYF. The rearrangement joins TRBV5-4 to TRBJ2-3; 12 bases line up with TRBD1. V trimming: 4 bases; J trimming: 5 bases; junction bases outside the gene matches: 8. This CDR3 comprises 16 residues. Germline V gene lookup returns CDR1 SGHNT and CDR2 YYREEE (reference sequence). The full variable domain, completed using reference TRBV5-4 and TRBJ2-3, is ETGVTQSPTHLIKTRGQQVTLRCSSQSGHNTVSWYQQALGQGPQFIFQYYREEENGRGNFPPRFSGLQFPNYSSELNVNALELDDSALYLCASSPRDRGRIDTQYFGPGTRLTVL.

The chain employs TRBV7-2 and TRBJ1-2, with D perhaps matching TRBD1 (5 bases). Trimming removed 4 bases from V and 4 bases from J, with 19 bases in between. CDR1 and CDR2 from the germline V gene are SGHTA and FQGNSA. The CDR3 contains 16 residues. The CDR3, as DNA: TGTGCCAGCAGCTATAGCGGGACTCCGAGGGTCTATGGCTACACCTTC. Translating gives CASSYSGTPRVYGYTF.

V is TRBV16 and J is TRBJ1-1; D is unclear. With 4 bases removed from V and 0 bases from J, the gap between germline ends came to 12 bases. Germline CDR1 is KGHSY and CDR2 is FQNENV. The CDR3 is made up of 15 amino acids. CDR3 coding DNA: TGTGCCAGCAGCCCAGAGAGGGAATTGAACACTGAAGCTTTCTTT. Translating gives CASSPERELNTEAFF. Combining the CDR3 with reference TRBV16 and TRBJ1-1 gives the whole variable domain GEEVAQTPKHLVRGEGQKAKLYCAPIKGHSYVFWYQQVLKNEFKFLISFQNENVFDETGMPKERFSAKCLPNSPCSLEIQATKLEDSAVYFCASSPERELNTEAFFGQGTRLTVV.

J is TRBJ1-2 and V is TRBV28, with 7 bases fitting TRBD1. The V segment lost 8 bases and the J segment 0 bases; nucleotides outside the gene matches: 3. CDR1 is MDHEN, CDR2 SYDVKM, per germline. This CDR3 contains 13 residues. CDR3 in amino acids: CASGTAANYGYTF. CDR3 sequence (DNA): TGTGCCAGCGGGACAGCAGCTAACTATGGCTACACCTTC.

This chain joins TRBV7-3 and TRBJ1-1; tentatively, D is TRBD1 (5 bases). Germline values: CDR1 SGHTA, CDR2 FQGTGA. V was pared by 0 bases and J by 1 base, with 6 bases between. This CDR3 has 14 residues. The CDR3 loop reads CASSLTGANTEAFF. Here the CDR3 DNA reads TGTGCCAGCAGCTTAACAGGGGCGAACACTGAAGCTTTCTTT.

The chain recombines TRBV11-2 with TRBJ2-4, with a weak D call TRBD2 (5 bases). The CDR3 covers 15 residues. Germline CDR1 is SGHAT and CDR2 is FQNNGV. With 0 bases removed from V and 6 bases from J, the gap between germline ends came to 12 bases. CDR3 in DNA: TGTGCCAGCAGCTTAGATCTTCCGGGGTCAAACATTCAGTACTTC. Its protein product is CASSLDLPGSNIQYF.

J is TRBJ1-2 and V is TRBV7-9; D possibly corresponds to TRBD1 (6 bases). Germline V lookup: CDR1 SEHNR, CDR2 FQNEAQ (reference sequence). The CDR3 covers 14 residues. V was cut by 5 bases and J by 3 bases, with 13 bases left in between. The CDR3 reads CASSPRTVYYGYTF. The CDR3 nucleotides are TGTGCCAGCAGCCCGCGGACAGTCTACTATGGCTACACCTTC.

V and J are TRBV30 and TRBJ1-4; D may be TRBD1 (6 bases). V lost 5 bases and J lost 4, with 20 bases in between. The germline gives CDR1 GTSNPN, CDR2 SVGIG (reference sequence). The CDR3 consists of 16 residues. CDR3 in DNA: TGTGCCTGGTCCCTCGGGCAGGGGAGGGGTAATGAAAAACTGTTTTTT. Translating gives CAWSLGQGRGNEKLFF. The whole variable domain, filled in from reference TRBV30 and TRBJ1-4, reads SQTIHQWPATLVQPVGSPLSLECTVEGTSNPNLYWYRQAAGRGLQLLFYSVGIGQISSEVPQNLSASRPQDRQFILSSKKLLLSDSGFYLCAWSLGQGRGNEKLFFGSGTQLSVL.

By frequency, this clone is medium-sized. The CDR3 DNA reads as TGTGCCAGCAGAGGAGGGGTCAGCACTGAAGCTTTCTTT. It is translated as CASRGGVSTEAFF. The chain is built from TRBV6-5 and TRBJ1-1; tentative D call: TRBD1 (5 bases). This CDR3 has 13 residues. The germline CDR1 and CDR2 sequences are MNHEY and SVGAGI. The V gene lost 6 bases and the J gene lost 4 bases, with 12 bases spanning the gap.

V gene TRBV18 combines with J gene TRBJ1-2; TRBD1 matches at 7 bases. The CDR3 totals 12 residues. Trimming took 3 bases from V and 10 from J; bases not matched to a gene: 5. CDR1 KGHSH and CDR2 LQKENI come from the germline V gene. DNA of the CDR3: TGTGCCAGCTCACCTGGGGACAGAGACTACACCTTC. Protein product: CASSPGDRDYTF. Looking up the rest from reference TRBV18 and TRBJ1-2 gives the full variable domain: NAGVMQNPRHLVRRRGQEARLRCSPMKGHSHVYWYRQLPEEGLKFMVYLQKENIIDESGMPKERFSAEFPKEGPSILRIQQVVRGDSAAYFCASSPGDRDYTFGSGTRLTVV.

V gene TRBV28 combines with J gene TRBJ1-1, with D maybe TRBD1 (6 bases). V was shortened by 5 bases and J by 3 bases, with 16 bases between the two germline ends. The CDR3 runs 15 residues. Germline CDR1 is MDHEN and CDR2 is SYDVKM. The CDR3 region has the DNA TGTGCCAGCAGTCTACACGCAGGGGAGTACACTGAAGCTTTCTTT. It codes for CASSLHAGEYTEAFF.

The genes are TRBV6-5 and TRBJ1-1; D unclear. Germline V gene lookup returns CDR1 MNHEY and CDR2 SVGAGI. The CDR3 has 15 residues. Trimming shortened V by 0 bases and J by 0 bases, and 8 bases separated the two germline ends. CDR3 in DNA: TGTGCCAGCAGTTACTCGGGCAGCATGAACACTGAAGCTTTCTTT. It is translated as CASSYSGSMNTEAFF.

The rearrangement uses TRBV28 and TRBJ2-1, with TRBD2 matching over 7 bases. Germline V gene data show CDR1 as MDHEN and CDR2 as SYDVKM. The ends lost 5 bases at V and 8 bases at J; junction bases unmatched: 9. The CDR3 has 14 amino acids. This CDR3 is CASSATGGPDEQFF. The CDR3 region has the DNA TGTGCCAGCAGTGCGACGGGAGGACCGGATGAGCAGTTCTTC.

V and J are TRBV2 and TRBJ2-2; TRBD2 aligns across 8 bases. CDR1 and CDR2 from the germline V gene are SNHLY and FYNNEI. After removal of 3 bases from V and 5 bases from J, the junction contained 5 bases not matched to a gene. CDR3 length: 15 residues. CDR3 residues: CASSERGAGTGELFF. The CDR3 bases are TGTGCCAGCAGTGAGCGGGGGGCGGGGACCGGGGAGCTGTTTTTT.

The chain recombines TRBV2 with TRBJ2-7; TRBD1 might be the D (5 bases). V lost 4 bases and J 6 bases, leaving 10 bases between the germline ends. In germline, CDR1 is SNHLY, CDR2 FYNNEI. There are 12 residues in the CDR3. The DNA for the CDR3 is TGTGCCAGCAGTGTTGGGGCTGGCGAGCAGTACTTC. Its translation is CASSVGAGEQYF.

The CDR3 nucleotides read TGTGCCACCGTGGCTAGCGGGTCCTACGAGCAGTACTTC. Amino acid sequence: CATVASGSYEQYF. The chain recombines TRBV27 with TRBJ2-7, with 8 positions matching TRBD2. Germline V CDR1 and CDR2: MNHEY, SMNVEV (reference sequence). The CDR3 spans 13 residues. The J segment lost 1 base and the V segment lost 10 bases, leaving 6 bases of the junction unmatched.

The rearrangement uses TRBV15 and TRBJ1-5; D uncertain. The CDR3 length is 14 residues. V lost 2 bases and J lost 5, with 10 bases in between. The V gene's germline CDR1 is LNHNV and CDR2 YYDKDF (reference sequence). CDR3 nucleotide sequence: TGTGCCACCAGCAGATCCCCAACAGATCAGCCCCAGCATTTT. This translates into CATSRSPTDQPQHF.